The present entry profiles one T cell receptor beta chain with its context. The second PCR ran about 7 to 12 cycles with a sample-barcoded 5' primer and J-beta primers. Using its own MiXCR run on the 5' RACE reads, TCRdb lists one record per CDR3 protein. This sample has about 780,000 distinct CDR3 sequences, with around 24% found just once. This CDR3 has 16 amino acids. Trimming removed 0 bases from V and 4 bases from J; junction bases left unmatched: 6. Germline lookup yields CDR1 SGHAT and CDR2 FQNNGV. This entry comes from a study of blood T cells in healthy people across ages. In addition, the sample was reused for a study of T cells of mothers and their children.

The sequence was obtained from a boy between 5 and 17 years old in good health. V is TRBV11-2 and J is TRBJ2-3; 8 nucleotides align to TRBD2. Sequenced: blood. CDR3 sequence: CASSLEGLGVADTQYF. In nucleotides, the CDR3 is TGTGCCAGCAGCTTAGAGGGACTAGGTGTCGCAGATACGCAGTATTTT. The full variable domain, its missing parts supplied by reference TRBV11-2 and TRBJ2-3, is EAGVAQSPRYKIIEKRQSVAFWCNPISGHATLYWYQQILGQGPKLLIQFQNNGVVDDSQLPKDRFSAERLKGVDSTLKIQPAKLEDSAVYLCASSLEGLGVADTQYFGPGTRLTVL.